Sequencing of this TCR beta chain was carried out in a study of human T cells and chemical hapten exposure. Study background: Recorded diagnoses among the mostly female patients were alopecia areata, totalis or universalis.

Time point indicated: pre-sensitization, week 0. Noted treatment: therapeutic diphenylcyclopropenone sensitization with weekly scalp DPC. Germline lookup yields CDR1 MNHEY and CDR2 SVGAGI. The CDR3 spans 13 residues. Trimming left V 5 bases short and J 13 bases short, with 15 bases between. MiXCR, applied by TCRdb to the RACE reads, yields one record per CDR3 protein. The data hold more than 100,000 distinct CDR3 sequences, with about 13% observed a single time. The sample here was whole blood, taken in connection with sensitization to the hapten diphenylcyclopropenone (DPC). V gene TRBV6-5 combines with J gene TRBJ1-6; D is unresolved. This receptor was obtained from a woman in her late teens or twenties with alopecia areata. Some clones in this sample may be carry-over from other donors' samples. CDR3 coding DNA: TGTGCCAGCAGTGCCGACGGAGTGTGGCCCCTCCACTTT. Translation: CASSADGVWPLHF.